This T cell receptor beta chain was captured in a study of blood T cell repertoires in COVID-19 (dated by TCRdb to 2020 to 2021). Describing the broader study: Collaborator samples came from the United States, Italy and Spain and covered acute and convalescent phases of COVID-19. Where HLA class I and class II types were available, the types were taken from metadata supplied by the sample provider, not from assay-based typing. Deeply sampled blood TCRbeta repertoires from subjects exposed to, actively infected with, or recovered from COVID-19 were included in the dataset. The repertoires were released in a freely available public database meant as a resource for research on the immune response to SARS-CoV-2. Samples were obtained from the ongoing ImmuneRACE study (first 160 participants) and from roughly 1,300 subjects provided by 6 global collaborators. A de-identified subject ID, COVID-19 status, age in years and sex were almost always included in the sample metadata. The material from the prospective study consisted of cDNA or gDNA derived from T cells, B-cell-depleted T cells, or PBMCs. General study outcomes and caveats: How much clinical and demographic metadata was included differed by source and by participant, and the metadata was provided uncurated.

Collaborating institutions collected whole blood in K2EDTA tubes following their own protocols. For TCRbeta analysis, collaborator samples were shipped as frozen whole blood, as isolated PBMCs, or as DNA extracted from either sample type. Comments on this clone: Its antigen target is currently unknown. There are no base qualities to consult, and no much larger clone falls within one base.

Including cysteine and phenylalanine, the CDR3 has 13 amino acids. Solely the CDR3 DNA is kept, with 39 bases framed from the first base. The germline V gene (reference sequence) supplies CDR1 MNHEY and CDR2 SMNVEV. Cut back by 3 bases and 9 bases, the V and J ends lie 9 bases apart. The immunoSEQ Assay, a bias-controlled multiplex PCR, was used to amplify TCRbeta CDR3 regions from genomic DNA. The paper's processing steps were these. The number of nucleated cells in each sample was estimated from the amplification of reference gene primers within the assay. To quantify the absolute abundance of each unique TCRbeta CDR3 rearrangement, sequence reads were collapsed and filtered. For each sample, productive Simpson clonality was calculated by taking the square root of Simpson's diversity index across productive rearrangements. TCRdb limited this immuneACCESS table to in-frame rearrangements with V and J called. A share of clones is missing; checked studies link under half to unresolved V genes, and the rest is unexplained. D and trimming come from the DNA, and the V and J calls and clone size come from that table. The sample table holds about 18,000 clones, of which 70% to 90% were seen once. Of the sample, around 9.6% is held by the ten largest clones.

Input material: peripheral blood. The rearrangement combines TRBV27 with TRBJ1-6; no D gene call is confident. The source is a middle-aged man with active COVID-19. The bases read TGTGCCAGCAGTTTCGGGGAGAGTTCACCCCTCCACTTT. Translated, this is CASSFGESSPLHF.